The source of this T cell receptor (beta chain) is a study of OX40 agonist ivuxolimab in advanced cancers. This CDR3 contains 15 residues. The V and J ends lost 2 bases and 1 base respectively, with 9 bases between them. The germline V gene has CDR1 MDHEN and CDR2 SYDVKM. This clone was detected once. What it binds is not known. The sample carries other DNA sequences with the same CDR3. General study points: Expanded clones were, on average, more numerous in CD8+ T cells than in CD4+.

Measured with immunoSEQ multiplex PCR; TCRdb has only the in-frame clones, and not every one. The table includes fewer than 65,000 clones, about nine tenths detected once. The source material was CD4+ or CD8+ T cells sorted from blood, sampled in a trial of the OX40 agonist ivuxolimab. V usage is TRBV28 and J usage is TRBJ1-3; D may be TRBD1 (5 bases). The receptor was isolated from an adult with an advanced solid tumor such as melanoma, head and neck, liver or kidney cancer. This chain's CDR3 is CASSLGGASGNTIYF. The CDR3, as DNA: TGTGCCAGCAGTTTAGGTGGGGCGTCTGGAAACACCATATATTTT.